The 28 T cell receptor beta chains given below trace back to one sample, sequenced in a study of cytomegalovirus exposure and HLA in healthy donors (dated by TCRdb to 2016 to 2017). The method was the immunoSEQ multiplex PCR assay. The multiplex PCR relied on a mix of 60 forward primers for TCR Vbeta segments and 13 reverse primers for TCR Jbeta segments. What TCRdb holds here is the immuneACCESS table cut down to in-frame rearrangements. Part of the clones is not present; checked against another copy, under half of the missing clones reflect an unresolved V gene, and the others are unexplained. This sample lists tens of thousands of clones; about 68% were detected once. Around 6.9% of the sample rests with the top ten. Sequencing was done on a sample of PBMCs. The source of these receptors is a woman aged 50 to 60 in good health and CMV-seropositive.

The chain uses TRBV5-4 and TRBJ1-3; 9 bases map to TRBD1. Looked up from germline, CDR1 is SGHNT and CDR2 is YYREEE (reference sequence). The CDR3 extends over 15 amino acids. V was clipped by 4 bases and J by 0 bases; unmatched bases: 2. The CDR3 DNA reads TGTGCCAGCAGCGGGACAGGGACCTCTGGAAACACCATATATTTT. Protein product: CASSGTGTSGNTIYF. The whole variable domain, remainder taken from reference TRBV5-4 and TRBJ1-3, is ETGVTQSPTHLIKTRGQQVTLRCSSQSGHNTVSWYQQALGQGPQFIFQYYREEENGRGNFPPRFSGLQFPNYSSELNVNALELDDSALYLCASSGTGTSGNTIYFGEGSWLTVV.

The CDR3 bases are TGTGCCAGCAGCGCCGAGTTGGAGACCCAGTACTTC. This sequence encodes CASSAELETQYF. This chain connects TRBV9 to TRBJ2-5; D is ambiguous. The CDR3 spans 12 residues. The V end was cut by 3 bases, the J end by 5 bases, with 8 bases between. Germline loops: CDR1 SGDLS, CDR2 YYNGEE. The complete variable domain, with remaining parts taken from reference TRBV9 and TRBJ2-5, reads DSGVTQTPKHLITATGQRVTLRCSPRSGDLSVYWYQQSLDQGLQFLIQYYNGEERAKGNILERFSAQQFPDLHSELNLSSLELGDSALYFCASSAELETQYFGPGTRLLVL.

The chain joins TRBV9 to TRBJ1-4, with D uncertain. Trimming shortened V by 0 bases and J by 5 bases, and 11 bases separated the two germline ends. Germline loops: CDR1 SGDLS, CDR2 YYNGEE. The CDR3 consists of 15 residues. CDR3 sequence (DNA): TGTGCCAGCAGCGTAGATTTCGGGAGAAATGAAAAACTGTTTTTT. Protein product: CASSVDFGRNEKLFF.

CDR3 loop: CASSLSAAGYTEAFF. In DNA, the CDR3 is TGTGCCAGCAGTTTATCGGCGGCGGGGTACACTGAAGCTTTCTTT. The chain has TRBV27 and TRBJ1-1; no clear D gene. The germline V gene encodes CDR1 MNHEY and CDR2 SMNVEV (reference sequence). The ends were cut back, 0 bases at V and 3 bases at J, with 11 bases in the middle. CDR3 length equals 15 residues.

The V gene is TRBV5-1, the J gene TRBJ2-5; 10 nucleotides line up with TRBD2. The CDR3 runs 16 residues. Germline lookup yields CDR1 SGHRS and CDR2 YFSETQ. After removal of 4 bases from V and 2 bases from J, the junction contained 8 bases not matched to a gene. This CDR3 reads CASSVGSGGAQETQYF. CDR3 bases: TGCGCCAGCAGCGTGGGCAGCGGGGGGGCACAAGAGACCCAGTACTTC. The full variable domain, with the rest looked up from reference TRBV5-1 and TRBJ2-5, is KAGVTQTPRYLIKTRGQQVTLSCSPISGHRSVSWYQQTPGQGLQFLFEYFSETQRNKGNFPGRFSGRQFSNSRSEMNVSTLELGDSALYLCASSVGSGGAQETQYFGPGTRLLVL.

The rearrangement joins TRBV6-5 to TRBJ2-2; 10 bases match TRBD1. Germline V CDR1 and CDR2: MNHEY, SVGAGI. The CDR3 loop spans 15 amino acids. The V segment lost 6 bases and the J segment 4 bases; nucleotides outside the gene matches: 5. CDR3 sequence (DNA): TGTGCCAGCAGACCGGGACAGGGGTTCACCGGGGAGCTGTTTTTT. Protein sequence: CASRPGQGFTGELFF.

This clone was picked up one time. V gene TRBV7-8 combines with J gene TRBJ1-2; no definite D call. Per germline, CDR1 SGHVS and CDR2 FQNEAQ. V shed 1 base and J shed 10 bases, with 13 bases lying between them. The CDR3 sequence is 13 residues long. CDR3 DNA sequence: TGTGCCAGCAGCTTAGTAGGCGGGGATGTCTACACCTTC. Its translation is CASSLVGGDVYTF.

The CDR3 coding sequence is TGTGCCAGCAGGCAACAGGGTAGCAATCAGCCCCAGCATTTT. Its protein product is CASRQQGSNQPQHF. This chain uses TRBV2 with TRBJ1-5; tentative D call: TRBD1 (6 bases). Trimming stripped 6 bases from V and 0 bases from J, with 9 bases between. This CDR3 comprises 14 residues. In germline, CDR1 is SNHLY, CDR2 FYNNEI.

The chain joins TRBV7-3 to TRBJ2-3, with TRBD1 identical over 8 bases. Trimming at V came to 5 bases and at J to 5 bases, leaving 18 bases not matched to a gene. Germline CDR1 SGHTA, CDR2 FQGTGA. The CDR3 is made up of 18 amino acids. The CDR3 DNA reads TGTGCCAGCAGCACCGGGACAGGACCGCACCGTACGGTAGATACGCAGTATTTT. Amino acids: CASSTGTGPHRTVDTQYF.

The chain employs TRBV7-9 and TRBJ2-5; 7 bases align to TRBD1. The CDR3 spans 13 residues. After removal of 7 bases from V and 4 bases from J, the junction contained 6 bases not matched to a gene. Germline V lookup: CDR1 SEHNR, CDR2 FQNEAQ (reference sequence). Here the CDR3 reads CASTRQGGETQYF. In DNA form, the CDR3 reads TGTGCCAGCACCCGACAGGGTGGAGAGACCCAGTACTTC.

The chain recombines TRBV7-2 with TRBJ2-3; TRBD2 agrees at 7 bases. Per the germline V gene, CDR1 is SGHTA and CDR2 is FQGNSA. This CDR3 has 14 amino acids. V lost 5 bases and J lost 5; bases outside the gene matches: 7. The chain's CDR3 is CASSPLPGGDTQYF. The CDR3 DNA sequence: TGTGCCAGCAGCCCTTTGCCGGGGGGAGATACGCAGTATTTT. Based on the CDR3 plus reference TRBV7-2 and TRBJ2-3, the full variable domain is GAGVSQSPSNKVTEKGKDVELRCDPISGHTALYWYRQSLGQGLEFLIYFQGNSAPDKSGLPSDRFSAERTGGSVSTLTIQRTQQEDSAVYLCASSPLPGGDTQYFGPGTRLTVL.

Of note for this clone: Germline is not matched at one junction end, which may reflect a read error. CDR3 DNA: TGTACCAGCAACGGACCCGGGACAGGGGTGGGGGCCAACGTCCTGACTTTC. Encoded protein: CTSNGPGTGVGANVLTF. The V gene is TRBV9, the J gene TRBJ2-6; TRBD1 aligns across 10 bases. Germline CDR1 is SGDLS and CDR2 is YYNGEE. CDR3 length: 17 amino acids.

The V and J genes are TRBV27 and TRBJ1-4, with D tentatively TRBD1 (5 bases). The V end was cut by 2 bases, the J end by 11 bases, with 15 bases between. This CDR3 region has 14 residues. Germline values: CDR1 MNHEY, CDR2 SMNVEV (reference sequence). The CDR3 reads CASSLRRGVGKLFF. In nucleotides, the CDR3 is TGTGCCAGCAGTTTACGGCGGGGGGTAGGGAAACTGTTTTTT.

This clone appeared once. This chain joins TRBV6-1 and TRBJ1-4, with D perhaps matching TRBD1 (5 bases). The CDR3 is made up of 13 amino acids. V gave up 7 bases and J gave up 6 bases, with 12 bases separating them. Germline V lookup: CDR1 MNHNS, CDR2 SASEGT. CDR3 loop: CASKGVRDEKLFF. CDR3 bases: TGTGCCAGCAAAGGGGTTAGGGATGAAAAACTGTTTTTT.

DNA for the CDR3: TGTGCCACCAGCAACGGACAGACCACAGATACGCAGTATTTT. This encodes CATSNGQTTDTQYF. The chain combines TRBV15 with TRBJ2-3; D is possibly TRBD1 (6 bases). The CDR3 sequence is 14 residues long. Germline assignment: CDR1 LNHNV and CDR2 YYDKDF (reference sequence). Trimming cost V 4 bases and J 2 bases, with 10 bases left between them.

The chain carries TRBV7-9 and TRBJ2-5; D gene uncertain. The V end lost 1 base, the J end lost 5 bases, and 17 bases lay between the germline ends. In germline, CDR1 is SEHNR, CDR2 FQNEAQ (reference sequence). The CDR3 spans 16 residues. The CDR3 region has the DNA TGTGCCAGCAGCTTAGAATCGGCCCCCTCTAGGGAGACCCAGTACTTC. This translates into CASSLESAPSRETQYF.

The J gene is TRBJ1-4, the V gene TRBV10-1; 7 bases match TRBD1. CDR3 size: 15 residues. V trimming: 0 bases; J trimming: 8 bases; junction bases outside the gene matches: 6. Germline CDR1 and CDR2: WNHNN and SYGVQD (reference sequence). CDR3 nucleotide sequence: TGCGCCAGCAGTGAGTCGACCGGACAGGCCGAAAAACTGTTTTTT. This codes for CASSESTGQAEKLFF.

CDR3 in DNA: TGTGCCAGCAGTGACTCGAAGCAGGGCCCCCCAGAGACCCAGTACTTC. Encoded protein: CASSDSKQGPPETQYF. V is TRBV6-4 and J is TRBJ2-5, with D perhaps matching TRBD1 (5 bases). The germline V gene encodes CDR1 MRHNA and CDR2 SNTAGT. CDR3 length equals 16 residues. V dropped 0 bases and J dropped 4 bases, with 15 bases sitting between them.

The rearrangement joins TRBV29-1 to TRBJ2-5; tentative D call: TRBD2 (7 bases). The germline V and J ends were trimmed by 2 bases and 5 bases, with 15 bases remaining between them. Germline CDR1 SQVTM, CDR2 ANQGSEA. This CDR3 has 14 amino acids. CDR3 residues: CSVERRGLGETQYF. CDR3 nucleotide sequence: TGCAGCGTTGAAAGGCGGGGGCTGGGCGAGACCCAGTACTTC.

The chain uses TRBV27 and TRBJ1-5, with D unresolved. CDR1 and CDR2 from the germline V gene are MNHEY and SMNVEV (reference sequence). V was shortened by 4 bases and J by 3 bases, with 10 bases between the two germline ends. This CDR3 is built from 14 residues. The CDR3 DNA reads TGTGCCAGCAGTTCTTCCGGACTCAATCAGCCCCAGCATTTT. Translation: CASSSSGLNQPQHF.

Details on this clone: A junction end diverges from the germline sequence, so it may reflect a read error. V gene TRBV7-9 combines with J gene TRBJ1-2, with 7 bases fitting TRBD1. CDR1 and CDR2 from the germline V gene are SEHNR and FQNEAQ (reference sequence). This CDR3 has 15 amino acids. CDR3 DNA: TGTTCCAGCAGCCTATCCACAGGGGCTAACTATGGCTACACCTTC. This gives the protein CSSSLSTGANYGYTF.

This clone was detected a few times. This chain connects TRBV7-3 to TRBJ2-2, with 7 bases that match TRBD1. The CDR3 runs 15 residues. After removal of 5 bases from V and 0 bases from J, the junction contained 3 bases not matched to a gene. Germline V gives CDR1 SGHTA, CDR2 FQGTGA. CDR3 sequence reads: CASSPGTANTGELFF. The CDR3 region has the DNA TGTGCCAGCAGCCCCGGGACAGCGAACACCGGGGAGCTGTTTTTT.

J is TRBJ2-3 and V is TRBV2; 13 bases are a match to TRBD2. Germline CDR1 is SNHLY and CDR2 is FYNNEI. V dropped 8 bases and J dropped 4; count of bases not matched to a gene: 18. The CDR3 runs to 19 residues. CDR3 residues: CASGSGLAGVPFYADTQYF. The CDR3 coding sequence is TGTGCCAGCGGATCAGGACTAGCGGGGGTTCCCTTTTACGCAGATACGCAGTATTTT. Looking up the rest from reference TRBV2 and TRBJ2-3 gives the full variable domain: EPEVTQTPSHQVTQMGQEVILRCVPISNHLYFYWYRQILGQKVEFLVSFYNNEISEKSEIFDDQFSVERPDGSNFTLKIRSTKLEDSAMYFCASGSGLAGVPFYADTQYFGPGTRLTVL.

V gene TRBV6-5 combines with J gene TRBJ2-7; D might be TRBD2 (6 bases). The V and J ends lost 6 bases and 4 bases respectively, with 10 bases between them. From germline, CDR1 is MNHEY and CDR2 SVGAGI. The CDR3 has 12 residues. The CDR3 coding sequence is TGTGCCAGCAGCCCTGGGGGGTACGAGCAGTACGTC. It encodes CASSPGGYEQYV.

This chain uses TRBV5-5 with TRBJ2-2; a weak D match, TRBD1 (6 bases). The CDR3 loop spans 17 amino acids. Deletions cut 2 bases from V and 6 bases from J, with 20 bases between. Looked up from germline, CDR1 is SGHKS and CDR2 is YYEKEE (reference sequence). The DNA for the CDR3 is TGTGCCAGCAGCTTATTAGGACAGCTATCTGCGGCCGGGGAGCTGTTTTTT. Its translation is CASSLLGQLSAAGELFF.

The chain couples TRBV5-1 to TRBJ1-1; D remains ambiguous. This CDR3 spans 15 amino acids. Germline V lookup: CDR1 SGHRS, CDR2 YFSETQ. V lost 0 bases and J lost 0, with 9 bases in between. As DNA, the CDR3 is TGCGCCAGCAGCTTGGATGGCCCCTTGAACACTGAAGCTTTCTTT. Its translation: CASSLDGPLNTEAFF.

This clone turned up a few times. The rearrangement uses TRBV9 and TRBJ1-3; D uncertain. The CDR3 runs to 14 residues. The V gene's germline CDR1 is SGDLS and CDR2 YYNGEE. V lost 5 bases to trimming and J lost 0 bases, with 9 bases between them. The CDR3 loop reads CASRATFSGNTIYF. CDR3 nucleotide sequence: TGTGCCAGCAGGGCGACATTCTCTGGAAACACCATATATTTT. The complete variable domain, with remaining parts taken from reference TRBV9 and TRBJ1-3, reads DSGVTQTPKHLITATGQRVTLRCSPRSGDLSVYWYQQSLDQGLQFLIQYYNGEERAKGNILERFSAQQFPDLHSELNLSSLELGDSALYFCASRATFSGNTIYFGEGSWLTVV.

The CDR3 reads CASSESVASYEQYF. CDR3 coding DNA: TGTGCCAGCAGTGAAAGTGTTGCGTCCTACGAGCAGTACTTC. The chain has TRBV2 and TRBJ2-7, with D hard to call. The CDR3 sequence is 14 residues long. Trimming took 2 bases from V and 1 from J, leaving 9 bases between them. CDR1 SNHLY and CDR2 FYNNEI come from the germline V gene.